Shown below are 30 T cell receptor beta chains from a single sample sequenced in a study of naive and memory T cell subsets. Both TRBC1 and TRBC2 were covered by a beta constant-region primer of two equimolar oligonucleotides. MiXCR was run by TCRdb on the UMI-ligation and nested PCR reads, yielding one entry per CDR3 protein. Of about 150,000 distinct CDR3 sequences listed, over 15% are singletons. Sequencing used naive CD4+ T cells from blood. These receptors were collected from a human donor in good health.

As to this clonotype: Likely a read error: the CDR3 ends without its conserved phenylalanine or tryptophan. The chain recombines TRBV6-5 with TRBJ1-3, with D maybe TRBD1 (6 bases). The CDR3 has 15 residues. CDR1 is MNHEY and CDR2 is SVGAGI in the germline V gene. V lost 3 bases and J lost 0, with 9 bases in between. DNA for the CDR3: TGTGCCAGCAGTTATAAGGGGGGCTCTGGAAACACCATATATTCT. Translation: CASSYKGGSGNTIYS.

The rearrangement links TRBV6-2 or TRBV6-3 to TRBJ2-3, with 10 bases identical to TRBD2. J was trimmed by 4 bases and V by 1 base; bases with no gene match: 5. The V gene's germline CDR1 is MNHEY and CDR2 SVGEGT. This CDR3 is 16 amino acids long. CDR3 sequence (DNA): TGTGCCAGCAGTTACTTCCTAGCGGGAGCGGCAGATACGCAGTATTTT. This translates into CASSYFLAGAADTQYF.

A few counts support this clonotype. The CDR3 loop is CASSQGDTEAFF. CDR3 nucleotide sequence: TGTGCCAGCTCTCAAGGCGACACTGAAGCTTTCTTT. This chain joins TRBV18 and TRBJ1-1, with no clear D. CDR3 length: 12 amino acids. V lost 6 bases, J lost 3 bases, and 8 bases lay in between. Germline CDR1 and CDR2: KGHSH and LQKENI.

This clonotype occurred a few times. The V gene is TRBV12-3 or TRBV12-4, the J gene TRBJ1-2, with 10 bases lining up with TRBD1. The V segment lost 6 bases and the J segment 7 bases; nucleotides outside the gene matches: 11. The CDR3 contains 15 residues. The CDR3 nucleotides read TGTGCCAGCAGCCGGACAGGGGGTCGATCGGGTGGCTACACCTTC. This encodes CASSRTGGRSGGYTF.

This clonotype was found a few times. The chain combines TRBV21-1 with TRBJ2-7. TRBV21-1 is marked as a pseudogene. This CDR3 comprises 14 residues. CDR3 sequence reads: CASSKASRCYEQYF. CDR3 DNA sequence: TGTGCCAGCAGCAAAGCGTCCAGGTGCTACGAGCAGTACTTC.

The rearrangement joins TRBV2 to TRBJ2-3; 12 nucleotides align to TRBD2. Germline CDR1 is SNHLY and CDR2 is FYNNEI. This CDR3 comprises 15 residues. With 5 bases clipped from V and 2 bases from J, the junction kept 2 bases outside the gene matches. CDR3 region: CASSLAGGYTDTQYF. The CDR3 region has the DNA TGTGCCAGCAGTCTAGCGGGAGGGTACACAGATACGCAGTATTTT. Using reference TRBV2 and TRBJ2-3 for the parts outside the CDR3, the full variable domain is EPEVTQTPSHQVTQMGQEVILRCVPISNHLYFYWYRQILGQKVEFLVSFYNNEISEKSEIFDDQFSVERPDGSNFTLKIRSTKLEDSAMYFCASSLAGGYTDTQYFGPGTRLTVL.

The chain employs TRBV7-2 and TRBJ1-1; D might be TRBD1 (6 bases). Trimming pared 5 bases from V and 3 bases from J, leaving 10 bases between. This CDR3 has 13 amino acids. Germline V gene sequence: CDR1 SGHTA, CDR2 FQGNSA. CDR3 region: CASSRGQYTEAFF. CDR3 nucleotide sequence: TGTGCCAGCAGCCGCGGACAGTACACTGAAGCTTTCTTT.

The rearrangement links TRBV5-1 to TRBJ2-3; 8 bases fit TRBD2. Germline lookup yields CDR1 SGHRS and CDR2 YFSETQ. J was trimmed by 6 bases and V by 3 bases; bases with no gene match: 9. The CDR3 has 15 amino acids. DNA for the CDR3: TGCGCCAGCAGCTCTACGGGAGGGCCAGGTGATACGCAGTATTTT. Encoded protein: CASSSTGGPGDTQYF.

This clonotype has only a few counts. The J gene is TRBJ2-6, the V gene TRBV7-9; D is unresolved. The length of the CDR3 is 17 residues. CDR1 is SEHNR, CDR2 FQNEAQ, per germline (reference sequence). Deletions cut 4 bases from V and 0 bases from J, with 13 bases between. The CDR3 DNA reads TGTGCCAGCAGCTCAGTAGTTCACAACTCTGGGGCCAACGTCCTGACTTTC. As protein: CASSSVVHNSGANVLTF.

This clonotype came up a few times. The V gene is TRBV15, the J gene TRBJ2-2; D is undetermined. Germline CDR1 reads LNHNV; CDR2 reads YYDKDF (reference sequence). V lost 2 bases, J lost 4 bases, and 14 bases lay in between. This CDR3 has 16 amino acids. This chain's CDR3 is CATSRYRAKGTGELFF. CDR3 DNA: TGTGCCACCAGCAGATACCGGGCCAAGGGCACCGGGGAGCTGTTTTTT.

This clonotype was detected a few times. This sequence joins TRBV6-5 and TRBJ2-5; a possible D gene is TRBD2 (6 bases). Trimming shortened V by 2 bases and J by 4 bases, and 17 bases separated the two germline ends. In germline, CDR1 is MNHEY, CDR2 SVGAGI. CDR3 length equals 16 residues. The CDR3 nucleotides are TGTGCCAGCAGTTACGCTCGCGGGGCCGGGGGAGAGACCCAGTACTTC. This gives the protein CASSYARGAGGETQYF.

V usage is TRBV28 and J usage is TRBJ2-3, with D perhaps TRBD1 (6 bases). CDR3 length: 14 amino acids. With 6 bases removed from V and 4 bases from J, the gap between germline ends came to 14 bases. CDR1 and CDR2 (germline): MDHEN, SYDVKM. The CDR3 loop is CASRSQGFPDTQYF. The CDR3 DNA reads TGTGCCAGCAGAAGTCAGGGGTTCCCAGATACGCAGTATTTT.

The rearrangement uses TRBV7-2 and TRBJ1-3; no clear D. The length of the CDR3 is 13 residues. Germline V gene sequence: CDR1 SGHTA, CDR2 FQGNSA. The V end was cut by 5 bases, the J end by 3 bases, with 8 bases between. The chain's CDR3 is CASSPVSGNTIYF. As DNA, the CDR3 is TGTGCCAGCAGCCCCGTCAGTGGAAACACCATATATTTT.

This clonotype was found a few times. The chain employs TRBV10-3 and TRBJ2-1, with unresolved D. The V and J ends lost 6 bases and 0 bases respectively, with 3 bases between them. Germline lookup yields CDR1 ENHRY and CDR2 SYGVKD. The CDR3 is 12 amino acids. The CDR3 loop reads CAIRDSYNEQFF. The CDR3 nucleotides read TGTGCCATCAGGGACTCCTACAATGAGCAGTTCTTC.

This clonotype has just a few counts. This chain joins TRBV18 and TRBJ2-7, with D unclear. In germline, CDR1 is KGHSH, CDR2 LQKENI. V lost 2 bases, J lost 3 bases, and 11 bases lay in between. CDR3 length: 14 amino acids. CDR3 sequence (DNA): TGTGCCAGCTCACCAAGTTCGCTGAGCTACGAGCAGTACTTC. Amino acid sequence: CASSPSSLSYEQYF.

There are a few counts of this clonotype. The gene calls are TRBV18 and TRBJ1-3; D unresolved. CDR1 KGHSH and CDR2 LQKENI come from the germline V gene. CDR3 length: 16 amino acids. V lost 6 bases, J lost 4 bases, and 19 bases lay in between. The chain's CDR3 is CASSPLSTGEGNTIYF. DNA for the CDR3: TGTGCCAGCTCCCCCCTGAGTACTGGAGAAGGAAACACCATATATTTT. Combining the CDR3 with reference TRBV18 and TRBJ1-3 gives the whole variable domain NAGVMQNPRHLVRRRGQEARLRCSPMKGHSHVYWYRQLPEEGLKFMVYLQKENIIDESGMPKERFSAEFPKEGPSILRIQQVVRGDSAAYFCASSPLSTGEGNTIYFGEGSWLTVV.

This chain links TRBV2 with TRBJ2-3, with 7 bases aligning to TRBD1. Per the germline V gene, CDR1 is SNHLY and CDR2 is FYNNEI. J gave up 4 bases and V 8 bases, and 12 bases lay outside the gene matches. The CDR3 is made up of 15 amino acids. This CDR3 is CASQLRQGSPDTQYF. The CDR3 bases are TGTGCCAGCCAGCTTCGACAGGGCAGCCCAGATACGCAGTATTTT.

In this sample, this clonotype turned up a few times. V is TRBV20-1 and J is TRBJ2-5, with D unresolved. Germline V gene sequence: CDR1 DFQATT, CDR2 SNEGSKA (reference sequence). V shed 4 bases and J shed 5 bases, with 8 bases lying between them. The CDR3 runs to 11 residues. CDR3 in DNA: TGCAGTGCTACCCAGTCGGAGACCCAGTACTTC. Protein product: CSATQSETQYF.

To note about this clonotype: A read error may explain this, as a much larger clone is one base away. CDR3 loop: CASSPGLVGAVRNEQFF. The CDR3 region has the DNA TGTGCCAGCAGCCCAGGACTAGTGGGAGCGGTACGCAATGAGCAGTTCTTC. The rearrangement links TRBV5-4 to TRBJ2-1, with 7 bases identical to TRBD2. Germline V gives CDR1 SGHNT, CDR2 YYREEE (reference sequence). Trimming removed 4 bases from V and 6 bases from J; junction bases left unmatched: 16. The CDR3 is 17 amino acids.

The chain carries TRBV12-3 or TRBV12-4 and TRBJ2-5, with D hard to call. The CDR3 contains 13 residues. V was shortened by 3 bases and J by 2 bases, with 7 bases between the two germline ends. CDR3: CASSFTSQETQYF. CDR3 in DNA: TGTGCCAGCAGTTTTACCTCACAAGAGACCCAGTACTTC.

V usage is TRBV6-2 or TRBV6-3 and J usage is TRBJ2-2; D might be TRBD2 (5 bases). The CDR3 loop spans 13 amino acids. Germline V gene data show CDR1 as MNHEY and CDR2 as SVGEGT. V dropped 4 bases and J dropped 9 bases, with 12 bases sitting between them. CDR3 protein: CASSLTNSRELFF. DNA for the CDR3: TGTGCCAGCAGTTTGACTAACAGCCGGGAGCTGTTTTTT.

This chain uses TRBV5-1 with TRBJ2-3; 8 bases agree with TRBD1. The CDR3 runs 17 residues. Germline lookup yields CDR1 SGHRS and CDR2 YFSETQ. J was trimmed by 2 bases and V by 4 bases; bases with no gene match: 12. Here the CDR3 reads CASSQRRTGYLTDTQYF. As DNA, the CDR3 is TGCGCCAGCAGCCAGCGCAGGACAGGGTACCTCACAGATACGCAGTATTTT.

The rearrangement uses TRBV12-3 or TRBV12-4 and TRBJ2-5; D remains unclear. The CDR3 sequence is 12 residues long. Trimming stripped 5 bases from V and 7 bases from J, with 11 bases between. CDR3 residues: CASSTGPRTQYF. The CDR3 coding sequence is TGTGCCAGCAGTACGGGCCCAAGGACCCAGTACTTC.

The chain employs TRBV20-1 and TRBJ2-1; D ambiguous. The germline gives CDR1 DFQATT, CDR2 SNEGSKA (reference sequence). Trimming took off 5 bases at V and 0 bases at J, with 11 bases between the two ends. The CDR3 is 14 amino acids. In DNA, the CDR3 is TGCAGTGCTTCCGGGTCAAGCTCCTACAATGAGCAGTTCTTC. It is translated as CSASGSSSYNEQFF.

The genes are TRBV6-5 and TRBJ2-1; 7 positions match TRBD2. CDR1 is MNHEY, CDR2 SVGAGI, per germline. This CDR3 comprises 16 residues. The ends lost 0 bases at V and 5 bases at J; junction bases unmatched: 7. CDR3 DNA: TGTGCCAGCAGTTACTCGGGGGGGAGGGCTCACAATGAGCAGTTCTTC. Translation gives CASSYSGGRAHNEQFF.

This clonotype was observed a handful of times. DNA for the CDR3: TGTGCCAGCAGTTTTACGGGACGGAATATCTACGAGCAGTACTTC. Amino acid sequence: CASSFTGRNIYEQYF. This chain uses TRBV27 with TRBJ2-7, with D perhaps TRBD1 or TRBD2 (5 bases each). Germline assignment: CDR1 MNHEY and CDR2 SMNVEV (reference sequence). The CDR3 runs 15 residues. V was pared by 3 bases and J by 3 bases, with 15 bases between.

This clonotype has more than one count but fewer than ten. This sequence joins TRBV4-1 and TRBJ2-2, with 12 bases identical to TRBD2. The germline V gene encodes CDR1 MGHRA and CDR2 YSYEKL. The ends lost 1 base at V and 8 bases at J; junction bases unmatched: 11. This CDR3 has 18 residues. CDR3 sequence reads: CASSQGPALAGGEGELFF. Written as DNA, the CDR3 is TGCGCCAGCAGCCAAGGACCGGCACTAGCGGGGGGAGAGGGGGAGCTGTTTTTT.

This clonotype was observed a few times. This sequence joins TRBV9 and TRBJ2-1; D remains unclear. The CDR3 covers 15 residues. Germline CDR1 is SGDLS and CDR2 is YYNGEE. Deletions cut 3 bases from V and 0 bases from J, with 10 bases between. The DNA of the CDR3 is TGTGCCAGCAGCGGGCTCGGGTCCTCCTACAATGAGCAGTTCTTC. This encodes CASSGLGSSYNEQFF.

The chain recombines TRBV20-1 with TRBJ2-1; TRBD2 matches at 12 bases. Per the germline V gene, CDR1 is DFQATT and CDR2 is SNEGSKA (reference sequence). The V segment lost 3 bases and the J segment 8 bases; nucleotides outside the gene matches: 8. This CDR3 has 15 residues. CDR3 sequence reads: CSARATSGRGHEQFF. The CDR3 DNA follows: TGCAGTGCTAGGGCGACTAGCGGGAGAGGGCATGAGCAGTTCTTC.

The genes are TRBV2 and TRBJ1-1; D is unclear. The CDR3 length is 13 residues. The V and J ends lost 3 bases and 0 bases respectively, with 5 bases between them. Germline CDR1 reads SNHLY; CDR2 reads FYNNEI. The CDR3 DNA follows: TGTGCCAGCAGTGACTGGGTGAACACTGAAGCTTTCTTT. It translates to CASSDWVNTEAFF.